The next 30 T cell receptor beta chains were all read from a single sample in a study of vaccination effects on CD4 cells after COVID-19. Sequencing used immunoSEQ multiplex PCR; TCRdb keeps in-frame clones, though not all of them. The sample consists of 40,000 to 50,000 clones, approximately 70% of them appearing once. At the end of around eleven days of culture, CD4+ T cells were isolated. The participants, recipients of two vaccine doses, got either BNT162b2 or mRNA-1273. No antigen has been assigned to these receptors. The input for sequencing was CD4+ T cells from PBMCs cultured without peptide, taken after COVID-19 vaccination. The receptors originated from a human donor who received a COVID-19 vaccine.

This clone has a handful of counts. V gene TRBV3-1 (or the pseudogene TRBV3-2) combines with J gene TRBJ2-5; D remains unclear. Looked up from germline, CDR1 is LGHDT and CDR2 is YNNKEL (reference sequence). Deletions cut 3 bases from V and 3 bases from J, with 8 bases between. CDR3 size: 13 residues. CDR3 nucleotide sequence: TGTGCCAGCAGCCAGGGCTTAAAAGAGACCCAGTACTTC. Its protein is CASSQGLKETQYF.

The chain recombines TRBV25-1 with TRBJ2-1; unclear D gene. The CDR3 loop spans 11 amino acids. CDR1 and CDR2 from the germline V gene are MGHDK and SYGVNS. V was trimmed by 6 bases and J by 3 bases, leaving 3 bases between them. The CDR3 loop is CASSIYNEQFF. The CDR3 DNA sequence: TGTGCCAGCAGCATCTACAATGAGCAGTTCTTC.

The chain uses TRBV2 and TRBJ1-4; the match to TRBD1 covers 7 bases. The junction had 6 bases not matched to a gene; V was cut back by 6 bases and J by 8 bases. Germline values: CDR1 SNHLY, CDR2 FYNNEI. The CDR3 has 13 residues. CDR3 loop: CASRTGRSEKLFF. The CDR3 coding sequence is TGTGCCAGCAGGACAGGGAGAAGCGAAAAACTGTTTTTT.

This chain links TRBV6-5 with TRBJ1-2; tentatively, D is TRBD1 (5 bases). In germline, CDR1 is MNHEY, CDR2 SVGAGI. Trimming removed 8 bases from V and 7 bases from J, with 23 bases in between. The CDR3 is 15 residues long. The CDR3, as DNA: TGTGCCAGCTATAGCGGGGCAGGGACTTCTTTTGGCTACACCTTC. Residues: CASYSGAGTSFGYTF.

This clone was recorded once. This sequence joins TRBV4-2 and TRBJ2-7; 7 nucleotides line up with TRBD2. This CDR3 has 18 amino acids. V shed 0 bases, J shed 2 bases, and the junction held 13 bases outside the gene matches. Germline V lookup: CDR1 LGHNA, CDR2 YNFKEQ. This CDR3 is CASSQDSGIAGLTYEQYF. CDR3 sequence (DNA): TGTGCCAGCAGCCAAGATTCGGGGATAGCGGGTTTGACCTACGAGCAGTACTTC.

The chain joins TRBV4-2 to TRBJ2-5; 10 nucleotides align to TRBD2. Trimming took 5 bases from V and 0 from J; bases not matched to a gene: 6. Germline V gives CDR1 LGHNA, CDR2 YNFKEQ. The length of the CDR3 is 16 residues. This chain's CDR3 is CASSYRLAGHQETQYF. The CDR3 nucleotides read TGTGCCAGCAGCTACCGACTAGCGGGCCACCAAGAGACCCAGTACTTC.

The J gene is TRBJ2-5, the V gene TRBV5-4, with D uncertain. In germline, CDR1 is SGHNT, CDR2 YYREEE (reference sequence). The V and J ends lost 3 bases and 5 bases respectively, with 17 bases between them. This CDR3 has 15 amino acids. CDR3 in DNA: TGTGCCAGCAGCTCGCCGAATCAAGGGTGGGAGACCCAGTACTTC. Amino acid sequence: CASSSPNQGWETQYF.

CDR3 amino acids: CASSLDRGSGNTIYF. For the CDR3, the DNA is TGCGCCAGCAGCTTGGACCGGGGCTCTGGAAACACCATATATTTT. This sequence joins TRBV5-1 and TRBJ1-3; D gene ambiguous. CDR1 and CDR2 from the germline V gene are SGHRS and YFSETQ. This CDR3 contains 15 residues. V was shortened by 0 bases and J by 0 bases, with 7 bases between the two germline ends.

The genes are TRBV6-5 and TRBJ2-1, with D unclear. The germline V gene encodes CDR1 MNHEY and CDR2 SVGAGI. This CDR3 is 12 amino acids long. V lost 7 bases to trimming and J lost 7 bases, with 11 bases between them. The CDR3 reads CASMASWNEQFF. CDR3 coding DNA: TGTGCCAGCATGGCGTCTTGGAATGAGCAGTTCTTC.

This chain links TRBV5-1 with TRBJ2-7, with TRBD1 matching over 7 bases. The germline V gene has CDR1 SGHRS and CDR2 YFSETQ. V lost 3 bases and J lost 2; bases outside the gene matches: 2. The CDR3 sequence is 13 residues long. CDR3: CASSWDRTYEQYF. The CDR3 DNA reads TGCGCCAGCAGCTGGGACAGAACCTACGAGCAGTACTTC.

The CDR3 loop reads CASSSKSGTQYF. For the CDR3, the DNA is TGTGCCAGCAGCTCGAAGAGCGGGACCCAGTACTTC. This rearrangement joins TRBV11-3 to TRBJ2-5; TRBD2 might be the D (5 bases). V was pared by 4 bases and J by 7 bases, with 10 bases between. The CDR3 covers 12 residues. CDR1 is SGHNT, CDR2 YENEEA, per germline. The whole variable domain, filled in from reference TRBV11-3 and TRBJ2-5, reads EAGVVQSPRYKIIEKKQPVAFWCNPISGHNTLYWYLQNLGQGPELLIRYENEEAVDDSQLPKDRFSAERLKGVDSTLKIQPAELGDSAVYLCASSSKSGTQYFGPGTRLLVL.

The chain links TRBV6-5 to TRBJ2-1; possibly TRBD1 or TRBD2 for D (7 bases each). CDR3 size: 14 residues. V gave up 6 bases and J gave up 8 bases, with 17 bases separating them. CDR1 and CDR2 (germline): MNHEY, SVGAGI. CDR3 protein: CASSQGGVWDEQFF. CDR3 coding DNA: TGTGCCAGCAGCCAGGGGGGGGTGTGGGATGAGCAGTTCTTC.

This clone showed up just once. Here the CDR3 reads CASSVVGGMGEKLFF. In nucleotides, the CDR3 is TGCGCCAGCAGTGTTGTCGGGGGGATGGGAGAAAAACTGTTTTTT. This chain joins TRBV5-1 and TRBJ1-4; the D gene is possibly TRBD1 (5 bases). V lost 5 bases and J lost 8, with 19 bases in between. The CDR3 length is 15 residues. CDR1 and CDR2 (germline): SGHRS, YFSETQ.

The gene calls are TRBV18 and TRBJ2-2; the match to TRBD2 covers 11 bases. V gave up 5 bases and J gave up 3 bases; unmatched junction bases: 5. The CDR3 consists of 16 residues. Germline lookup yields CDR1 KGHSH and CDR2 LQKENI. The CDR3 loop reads CASSKTSGIDTGELFF. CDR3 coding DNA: TGTGCCAGCTCAAAGACTAGCGGGATTGACACCGGGGAGCTGTTTTTT.

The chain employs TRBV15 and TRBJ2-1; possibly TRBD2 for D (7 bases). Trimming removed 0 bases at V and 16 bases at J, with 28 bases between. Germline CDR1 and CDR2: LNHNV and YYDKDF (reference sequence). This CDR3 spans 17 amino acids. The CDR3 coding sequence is TGTGCCACCAGCAGAGATGACTTGGCTAGCGGTAAACCCAGGGGATTCTTC. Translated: CATSRDDLASGKPRGFF.

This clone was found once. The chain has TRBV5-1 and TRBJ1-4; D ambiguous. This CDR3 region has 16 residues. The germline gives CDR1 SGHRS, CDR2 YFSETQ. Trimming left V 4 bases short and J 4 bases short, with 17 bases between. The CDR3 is CASSRSGQKHNEKLFF. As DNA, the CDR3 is TGCGCCAGCAGCCGGTCTGGGCAGAAACATAATGAAAAACTGTTTTTT.

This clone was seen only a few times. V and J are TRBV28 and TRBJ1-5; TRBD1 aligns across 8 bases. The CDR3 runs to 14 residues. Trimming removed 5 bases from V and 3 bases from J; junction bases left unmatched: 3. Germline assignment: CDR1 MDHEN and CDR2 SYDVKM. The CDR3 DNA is TGTGCCAGCAGTCGGGGACAGGTCAATCAGCCCCAGCATTTT. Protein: CASSRGQVNQPQHF.

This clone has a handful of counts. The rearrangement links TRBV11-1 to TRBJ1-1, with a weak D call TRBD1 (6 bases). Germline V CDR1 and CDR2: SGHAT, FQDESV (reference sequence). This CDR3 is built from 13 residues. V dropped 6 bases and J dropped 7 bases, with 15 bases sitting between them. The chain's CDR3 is CASSSQGKFEAFF. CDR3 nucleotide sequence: TGTGCCAGCAGTTCACAGGGAAAATTTGAAGCTTTCTTT.

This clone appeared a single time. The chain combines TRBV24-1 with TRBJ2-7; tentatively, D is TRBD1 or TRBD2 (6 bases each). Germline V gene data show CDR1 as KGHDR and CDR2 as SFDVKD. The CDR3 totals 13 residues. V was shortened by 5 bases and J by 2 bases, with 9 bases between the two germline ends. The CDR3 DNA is TGTGCCACCAGTGGGAGGGGGGCCTACGAGCAGTACTTC. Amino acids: CATSGRGAYEQYF.

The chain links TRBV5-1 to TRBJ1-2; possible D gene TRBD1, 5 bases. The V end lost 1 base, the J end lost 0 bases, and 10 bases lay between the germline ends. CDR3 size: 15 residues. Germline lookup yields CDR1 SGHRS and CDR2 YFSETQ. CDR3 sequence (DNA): TGCGCCAGCAGCTTGAGGGGCAGACCTAACTATGGCTACACCTTC. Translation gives CASSLRGRPNYGYTF.

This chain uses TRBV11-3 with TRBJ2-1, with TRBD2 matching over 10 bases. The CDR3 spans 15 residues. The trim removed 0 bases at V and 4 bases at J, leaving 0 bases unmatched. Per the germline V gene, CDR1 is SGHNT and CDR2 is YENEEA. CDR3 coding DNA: TGTGCCAGCAGCTTAGAAGCGGGAGGGTACAATGAGCAGTTCTTC. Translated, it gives CASSLEAGGYNEQFF.

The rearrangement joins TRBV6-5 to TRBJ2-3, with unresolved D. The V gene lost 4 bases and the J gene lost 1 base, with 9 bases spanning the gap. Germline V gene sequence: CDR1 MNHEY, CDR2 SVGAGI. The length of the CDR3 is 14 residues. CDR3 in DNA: TGTGCCAGCAGTTTCGACTGGGGCACAGATACGCAGTATTTT. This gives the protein CASSFDWGTDTQYF.

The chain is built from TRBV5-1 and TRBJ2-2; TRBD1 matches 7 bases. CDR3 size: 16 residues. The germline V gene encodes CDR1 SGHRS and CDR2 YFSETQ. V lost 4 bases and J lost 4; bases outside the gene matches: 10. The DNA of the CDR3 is TGCGCCAGCAGCGACGGACAGGTGACCTTCACCGGGGAGCTGTTTTTT. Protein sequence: CASSDGQVTFTGELFF.

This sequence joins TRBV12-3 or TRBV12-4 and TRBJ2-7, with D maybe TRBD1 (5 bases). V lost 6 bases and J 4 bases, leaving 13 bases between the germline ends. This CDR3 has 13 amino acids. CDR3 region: CASSFTQGYEQYF. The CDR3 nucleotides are TGTGCCAGCAGCTTTACCCAGGGTTACGAGCAGTACTTC.

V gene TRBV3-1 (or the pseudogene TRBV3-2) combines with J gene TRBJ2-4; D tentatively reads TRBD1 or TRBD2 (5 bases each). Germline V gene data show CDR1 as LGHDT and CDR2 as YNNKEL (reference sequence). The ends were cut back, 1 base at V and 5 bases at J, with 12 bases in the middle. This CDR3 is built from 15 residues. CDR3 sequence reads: CASSQGTGPQNIQYF. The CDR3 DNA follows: TGTGCCAGCAGCCAAGGAACGGGACCGCAAAACATTCAGTACTTC.

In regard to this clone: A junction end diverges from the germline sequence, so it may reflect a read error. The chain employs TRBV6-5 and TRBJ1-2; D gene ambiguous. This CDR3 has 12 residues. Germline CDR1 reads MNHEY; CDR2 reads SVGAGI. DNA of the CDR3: TGTGCCAGCTTCCTCCAGGACTACGGCTACACCTTC. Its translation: CASFLQDYGYTF.

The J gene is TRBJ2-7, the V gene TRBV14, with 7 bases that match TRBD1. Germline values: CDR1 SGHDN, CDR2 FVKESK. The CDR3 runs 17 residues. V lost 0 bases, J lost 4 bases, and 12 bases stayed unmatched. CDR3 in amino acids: CASSQDDRVMGVYEQYF. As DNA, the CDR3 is TGTGCCAGCAGCCAAGACGACAGGGTAATGGGAGTTTACGAGCAGTACTTC.

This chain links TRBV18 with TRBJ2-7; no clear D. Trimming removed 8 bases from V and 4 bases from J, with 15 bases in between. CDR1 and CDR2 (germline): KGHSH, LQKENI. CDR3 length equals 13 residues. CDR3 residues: CASRWTEEYEQYF. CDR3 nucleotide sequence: TGTGCCAGCCGTTGGACGGAAGAATACGAGCAGTACTTC.

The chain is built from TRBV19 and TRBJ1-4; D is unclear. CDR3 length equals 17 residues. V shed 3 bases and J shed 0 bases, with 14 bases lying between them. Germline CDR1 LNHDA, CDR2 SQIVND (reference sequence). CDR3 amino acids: CASSMSLWSATNEKLFF. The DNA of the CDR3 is TGTGCCAGTAGTATGTCTCTTTGGTCAGCAACTAATGAAAAACTGTTTTTT.

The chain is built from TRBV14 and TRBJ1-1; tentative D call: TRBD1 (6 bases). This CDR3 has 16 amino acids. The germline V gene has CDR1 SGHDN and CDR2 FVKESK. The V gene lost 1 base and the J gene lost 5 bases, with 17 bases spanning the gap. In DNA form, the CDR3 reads TGTGCCAGCAGCCAAGGTTGGGGGCAACCCGGGACTGAAGCTTTCTTT. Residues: CASSQGWGQPGTEAFF.